These T cell receptor beta chains were read from a single sample in a study of human T cells and chemical hapten exposure. TCRdb independently ran MiXCR on the RACE reads; one entry per CDR3 protein. The table lists 350,000 to 400,000 distinct CDR3 sequences, 6% to 7% of them singletons. Source: whole blood, taken in connection with sensitization to the hapten diphenylcyclopropenone (DPC). These receptors came from a woman younger than 30 with alopecia areata. Some clones in this sample may be carry-over from other donors' samples. CDR3s include the opening cysteine and the closing phenylalanine or tryptophan. A D gene is named only where the DNA matches it firmly. Only some rows state a clone size, as once, few, many or a class for expanded clones.

j_call	v_call	d_call	clone_size	cdr3_aa	cdr3_nt
TRBJ1-6	TRBV7-2	-	many	CASSRDGVGMTAPLHF	TGTGCCAGCAGTCGCGATGGGGTGGGGATGACTGCACCCCTCCACTTT
TRBJ2-3	TRBV7-6	TRBD1	many	CASTVRTGSEDTQYF	TGTGCCAGCACCGTTAGGACAGGTTCGGAAGATACGCAGTATTTT
TRBJ2-1	TRBV9	TRBD2	-	CASSGGLAIIDNEQFF	TGTGCCAGCAGCGGCGGACTAGCGATAATAGATAATGAGCAGTTCTTC
TRBJ1-2	TRBV20-1	TRBD1	many	CSASVGTAYGYTF	TGCAGTGCTAGTGTAGGGACAGCCTATGGCTACACCTTC
TRBJ2-1	TRBV14	-	-	CASSPRVLGEQFF	TGTGCCAGCAGCCCCAGGGTTCTAGGTGAGCAGTTCTTC
TRBJ2-3	TRBV10-3	-	few	CAQGPGPTDTQYF	TGTGCCCAGGGGCCAGGGCCCACAGATACGCAGTATTTT
TRBJ2-3	TRBV7-8	-	many	CASSLFPDTQYF	TGTGCCAGCAGCTTATTCCCAGATACGCAGTATTTT
TRBJ2-2	TRBV12-3/TRBV12-4	-	-	CASSHDEGTGELFF	TGTGCCAGCAGTCATGACGAAGGTACCGGGGAGCTGTTTTTT
TRBJ2-2	TRBV3-1	-	-	CASSQERGYTGELFF	TGTGCCAGCAGCCAAGAGAGGGGGTACACCGGGGAGCTGTTTTTT
TRBJ2-7	TRBV25-1	-	many	CASSDDRNYEQYF	TGTGCCAGCAGTGACGACAGGAACTACGAGCAGTACTTC
TRBJ1-4	TRBV12-3/TRBV12-4	-	few	CASRKEGNEKLFF	TGTGCCAGCAGGAAGGAGGGTAATGAAAAACTGTTTTTT
TRBJ2-3	TRBV4-3	TRBD2	-	CASSQDFGGGEADTQYF	TGCGCCAGCAGCCAAGATTTCGGGGGGGGCGAGGCAGATACGCAGTATTTT
TRBJ1-5	TRBV20-1	-	few	CSASTIDSGTNWGNQPQHF	TGCAGTGCTAGTACTATCGATAGCGGGACGAATTGGGGCAATCAGCCCCAGCATTTT
TRBJ1-5	TRBV12-3/TRBV12-4	TRBD1	many	CASSSDRADQPQHF	TGTGCCAGCAGTTCGGACAGGGCGGATCAGCCCCAGCATTTT
TRBJ2-7	TRBV6-6	-	-	CASSRTLSYEQYF	TGTGCCAGCAGTAGGACACTATCCTACGAGCAGTACTTC
TRBJ2-1	TRBV20-1	TRBD2	few	CSASQSLAGGHYEQFF	TGCAGTGCTTCTCAAAGCCTAGCGGGGGGGCATTATGAGCAGTTCTTC
TRBJ2-1	TRBV4-3	TRBD1	few	CASSQDLRGPNEQFF	TGCGCCAGCAGCCAAGATCTGAGGGGGCCGAATGAGCAGTTCTTC
TRBJ1-2	TRBV5-1	-	few	CASSANSGGPDGYTF	TGCGCCAGCAGCGCCAACAGCGGGGGGCCCGATGGCTACACCTTC
TRBJ1-3	TRBV5-1	TRBD1	few	CASRLGLPDREAGNTIYF	TGCGCCAGCCGATTAGGTTTGCCTGACAGGGAAGCTGGAAACACCATATATTTT
TRBJ2-6	TRBV10-3	-	-	CAITTDFSFSGANVLTF	TGTGCCATCACAACAGATTTTTCTTTCTCTGGGGCCAACGTCCTGACTTTC
TRBJ1-1	TRBV6-2/TRBV6-3	-	many	CASSYTRLEAFF	TGTGCCAGCAGTTACACCAGACTTGAAGCTTTCTTT
TRBJ2-3	TRBV5-1	TRBD2	-	CASTSGTNRDTQYF	TGCGCCAGCACTTCCGGGACTAATCGAGATACGCAGTATTTT
TRBJ2-1	TRBV24-1	-	few	CATSATPGQGSYNEQFF	TGTGCCACCAGTGCCACGCCGGGACAAGGCTCCTACAATGAGCAGTTCTTC
TRBJ1-1	TRBV20-1	-	many	CSPLSRGRGNTEAFF	TGCAGTCCCCTATCCAGGGGCAGGGGGAACACTGAAGCTTTCTTT
TRBJ2-7	TRBV25-1	TRBD1	many	CASSANNRGSYEQYF	TGTGCCAGCAGCGCAAATAACAGGGGATCGTACGAGCAGTACTTC
TRBJ2-1	TRBV6-2/TRBV6-3	-	-	CASSYPGGRYNEQFF	TGTGCCAGCAGTTACCCGGGGGGCCGGTACAATGAGCAGTTCTTC
TRBJ1-5	TRBV7-2	-	many	CASSLVVGQPQHF	TGTGCCAGCAGCTTAGTAGTAGGTCAGCCCCAGCATTTT
TRBJ1-1	TRBV6-2/TRBV6-3	TRBD1	few	CASSYSKGTGGSNTEAFF	TGTGCCAGCAGTTACTCGAAGGGGACAGGGGGTTCGAACACTGAAGCTTTCTTT
TRBJ1-2	TRBV5-6	-	many	CASSPVRGQDYGYTF	TGTGCCAGCAGCCCTGTCCGGGGGCAGGACTATGGCTACACCTTC
TRBJ1-1	TRBV3-1	-	few	CASSPITDKNTEAFF	TGTGCCAGCAGCCCGATCACCGACAAGAACACTGAAGCTTTCTTT
TRBJ1-5	TRBV20-1	TRBD1	-	CSARRTGGVPQHF	TGCAGTGCTAGGCGGACAGGGGGTGTGCCCCAGCATTTT
TRBJ2-5	TRBV14	TRBD1	few	CASSQGDRGRRETQYF	TGTGCCAGCAGCCAAGGGGACAGGGGGCGCCGAGAGACCCAGTACTTC
TRBJ1-6	TRBV28	-	-	CASRPGGPINSPLHF	TGTGCCAGCAGACCGGGGGGGCCTATTAATTCACCCCTCCACTTT
TRBJ1-1	TRBV4-1	-	-	CASSQDLRSGTEAFF	TGCGCCAGCAGCCAAGATCTGCGTTCAGGGACTGAAGCTTTCTTT
TRBJ2-7	TRBV27	TRBD2	many	CASSLSGRGGGYEQYF	TGTGCCAGCAGTTTATCTGGGCGGGGGGGCGGCTACGAGCAGTACTTC
TRBJ1-5	TRBV28	-	many	CASSVTHEPQHF	TGTGCCAGCAGTGTAACCCATGAGCCCCAGCATTTT
TRBJ1-1	TRBV20-1	TRBD1	many	CSARQTGGIAFF	TGCAGTGCTAGACAGACAGGGGGCATAGCTTTCTTT
TRBJ1-1	TRBV20-1	-	few	CSASPVEAGTEAFF	TGCAGTGCTTCCCCTGTGGAGGCGGGCACTGAAGCTTTCTTT
TRBJ1-1	TRBV20-1	TRBD1	few	CSASTGGTEAFF	TGCAGTGCCTCAACAGGGGGAACTGAAGCTTTCTTT
TRBJ2-1	TRBV28	-	-	CASSSSRGYNEQFF	TGTGCCAGCAGTTCGTCACGGGGGTACAATGAGCAGTTCTTC
TRBJ1-5	TRBV29-1	-	-	CSVAEVSNQPQHF	TGCAGCGTTGCTGAGGTGAGCAATCAGCCCCAGCATTTT
TRBJ1-1	TRBV5-1	-	few	CASSLEGEGLKAFF	TGCGCCAGCAGCTTGGAGGGGGAAGGTTTGAAAGCTTTCTTT
TRBJ2-7	TRBV28	TRBD2	few	CASSHYLAEGRSYEQYF	TGTGCCAGCAGTCATTATCTAGCGGAGGGGCGCTCCTACGAGCAGTACTTC
TRBJ1-2	TRBV7-9	-	many	CASSQRSGNGYTF	TGTGCCAGCAGCCAGAGGTCCGGGAATGGCTACACCTTC
TRBJ2-7	TRBV25-1	TRBD2	many	CASSTLPSGGPYEQYF	TGTGCCAGCAGTACCCTCCCTAGCGGGGGGCCCTACGAGCAGTACTTC
TRBJ2-7	TRBV6-5	TRBD2	few	CASSYSLSGLGAYEQYF	TGTGCCAGCAGTTACTCTTTGTCGGGACTAGGGGCCTACGAGCAGTACTTC
TRBJ1-1	TRBV18	-	many	CASSRQNTEAFF	TGTGCCAGCTCCCGACAGAACACTGAAGCTTTCTTT
TRBJ2-7	TRBV5-6	TRBD1	-	CASSLTGQSYEQYF	TGTGCCAGCAGCTTGACGGGACAGTCCTACGAGCAGTACTTC
TRBJ1-5	TRBV20-1	-	few	CSARDSAASNQPQHF	TGCAGTGCTAGAGATTCGGCCGCCAGCAATCAGCCCCAGCATTTT
TRBJ2-3	TRBV4-3	-	-	CASSQGGVGDTQYF	TGCGCCAGCAGCCAAGGAGGGGTAGGGGATACGCAGTATTTT
TRBJ2-6	TRBV12-3/TRBV12-4	-	many	CASSFDSGANVLTF	TGTGCCAGCAGTTTCGACTCTGGGGCCAACGTCCTGACTTTC
TRBJ2-7	TRBV27	TRBD1	-	CASSFYASGTGVYEQYF	TGTGCCAGCAGTTTTTATGCCTCCGGGACAGGGGTATACGAGCAGTACTTC
TRBJ2-3	TRBV27	-	many	CASSLYWADTQYF	TGTGCCAGCAGTTTATATTGGGCAGATACGCAGTATTTT
TRBJ2-6	TRBV9	-	many	CASSVANGTGGANVLTF	TGTGCCAGCAGCGTAGCGAACGGGACGGGCGGGGCCAACGTCCTGACTTTC
TRBJ1-1	TRBV4-3	TRBD1	many	CASSPDRDREAFF	TGCGCCAGCAGCCCCGACAGGGATCGTGAAGCTTTCTTT